This T cell receptor (beta chain) was identified in a study of siplizumab effects on memory and regulatory T cells. Study conclusions and caveats: The majority of clones, roughly 75-97% of proliferating CD4+ or CD8+ clones, lacked an assignable naive or memory phenotype. Memory cells seemed less diverse than naive T cells, which seemed major alloresponse contributors.

The assay covered some 100,000 TCR templates per sample. The protocol was immunoSEQ multiplex PCR, while the TCRdb copy is restricted to in-frame clones and leaves out a portion. The table includes some 87,000 clones, 80% to 90% detected once. Details on this clone: What it recognizes is unknown.

This CDR3 has 17 residues. V was clipped by 1 base and J by 4 bases; unmatched bases: 11. CDR1 is KGHSH and CDR2 is LQKENI in the germline V gene. Sequencing was carried out using CD4+ T cells sorted from blood. The rearrangement links TRBV18 to TRBJ1-2; 8 nucleotides line up with TRBD1. The TCR was taken from a human donor in good health. Here the CDR3 DNA reads TGTGCCAGCTCACCACGCCACTCGGGACAGGACTGCTATGGCTACACCTTC. Protein: CASSPRHSGQDCYGYTF.